This T cell receptor beta chain was captured in a study of response to subunit inactivated influenza vaccine. TCRdb fed the RT-PCR reads into MiXCR, producing one record per CDR3 protein. Here the sample spans almost 600,000 distinct CDR3 sequences, approximately 15% being singletons. Regarding the study as a whole: Authors suggested each seasonal flu vaccination may recruit only limited numbers of new T cells.

V shed 10 bases and J 7 bases; nucleotides not matched to a gene: 5. The CDR3 runs to 11 residues. In the case of this clonotype: Its matching antigen is unknown.

The sequence was collected from a man aged 50-59 years who received an inactivated influenza vaccine. The rearrangement links TRBV23-1 to TRBJ2-7, with 9 nucleotides matching TRBD1. TRBV23-1 is an ORF for which the function is uncertain. The sample was PBMCs from blood, taken 12 days after vaccination. The CDR3 DNA is TGCGCCACCGTAGACAGGGGGGAGCAGTACTTC. It is translated as CATVDRGEQYF.